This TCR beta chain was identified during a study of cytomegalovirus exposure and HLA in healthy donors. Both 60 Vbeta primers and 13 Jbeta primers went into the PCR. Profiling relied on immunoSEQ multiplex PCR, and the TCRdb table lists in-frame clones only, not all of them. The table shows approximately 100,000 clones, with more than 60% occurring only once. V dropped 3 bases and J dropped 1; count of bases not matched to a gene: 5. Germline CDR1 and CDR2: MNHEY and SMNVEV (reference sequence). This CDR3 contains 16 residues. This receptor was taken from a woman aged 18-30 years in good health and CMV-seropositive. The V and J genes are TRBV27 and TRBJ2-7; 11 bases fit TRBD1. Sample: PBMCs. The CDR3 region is CASSFSGQGDSYEQYF. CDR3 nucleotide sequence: TGTGCCAGCAGTTTCTCGGGACAGGGGGATTCCTACGAGCAGTACTTC.